Listed below are T cell receptor beta chains from one sample, sequenced in a study of T-cell reconstitution after alpha-beta-depleted transplantation in children. One entry per CDR3 protein results from TCRdb running MiXCR on the PCR reads. The sample lists fewer than 550,000 distinct CDR3 sequences; about 10% were seen once. Sequencing used PBMCs, obtained before TCRalphabeta/CD19-depleted stem cell transplant. These receptors were obtained from a child aged 2 to 10 with inherited bone marrow failure, due to receive a stem cell transplant. Each CDR3 is given with its conserved first and last residue. Fields, in order: CDR3 protein, CDR3 DNA, D gene, J gene, clone size, V gene. The D gene is left open where the match is weak. Size is stated for part of the rows, as once, few or many counts, or as a class when the clone is expanded.

CDR3aa: CASSFYEAGPYNEFFF
CDR3nt: TGTGCCAGCAGTTTTTATGAAGCAGGGCCTTACAATGAATTCTTCTTC
d_gene: -
j_gene: TRBJ2-1
abundance: -
v_gene: TRBV28

CDR3aa: CASSQDLWDNEQFF
CDR3nt: TGCGCCAGCAGCCAAGATCTTTGGGACAATGAGCAGTTCTTC
d_gene: -
j_gene: TRBJ2-1
abundance: many
v_gene: TRBV4-3

CDR3aa: CASSYGQSNTGELFF
CDR3nt: TGTGCCAGCAGTTACGGACAGTCGAACACCGGGGAGCTGTTTTTT
d_gene: -
j_gene: TRBJ2-2
abundance: many
v_gene: TRBV6-5

CDR3aa: CASSPLKSGFYEQYF
CDR3nt: TGTGCCAGCTCACCACTTAAGAGCGGGTTCTACGAGCAGTACTTC
d_gene: -
j_gene: TRBJ2-7
abundance: -
v_gene: TRBV18

CDR3aa: CASSPTPWNRANTGELFF
CDR3nt: TGCGCCAGCAGCCCCACCCCATGGAACAGGGCAAACACCGGGGAGCTGTTTTTT
d_gene: -
j_gene: TRBJ2-2
abundance: many
v_gene: TRBV4-3

CDR3aa: CASSGRPTSFYGYTF
CDR3nt: TGTGCCAGCAGCGGACGGCCCACTTCCTTCTATGGCTACACCTTC
d_gene: -
j_gene: TRBJ1-2
abundance: many
v_gene: TRBV2

CDR3aa: CSAIFRDGNNSPLHF
CDR3nt: TGCAGTGCTATTTTTCGGGACGGGAATAATTCACCCCTCCACTTT
d_gene: -
j_gene: TRBJ1-6
abundance: -
v_gene: TRBV20-1

CDR3aa: CASSQGPALGNEQFF
CDR3nt: TGTGCCAGCAGCCAAGGGCCAGCGCTTGGCAATGAGCAGTTCTTC
d_gene: -
j_gene: TRBJ2-1
abundance: many
v_gene: TRBV3-1

CDR3aa: CASSPLPGNTEAFF
CDR3nt: TGTGCCAGCTCACCCTTGCCGGGGAACACTGAAGCTTTCTTT
d_gene: -
j_gene: TRBJ1-1
abundance: many
v_gene: TRBV18

CDR3aa: CASSFSGAGEQYF
CDR3nt: TGTGCCAGCAGCTTTTCAGGAGCGGGGGAGCAGTACTTC
d_gene: TRBD2
j_gene: TRBJ2-7
abundance: -
v_gene: TRBV11-2

CDR3aa: CSARNSGRAGNEQFF
CDR3nt: TGCAGTGCGAGAAACAGCGGGAGGGCCGGGAATGAGCAGTTCTTC
d_gene: TRBD2
j_gene: TRBJ2-1
abundance: many
v_gene: TRBV20-1

CDR3aa: CASRGTTAVNYGYTF
CDR3nt: TGTGCCAGCAGAGGCACGACAGCAGTTAACTATGGCTACACCTTC
d_gene: -
j_gene: TRBJ1-2
abundance: many
v_gene: TRBV6-2/TRBV6-3

CDR3aa: CASSQDERLTYEQYF
CDR3nt: TGTGCCAGCAGCCAAGATGAACGGCTAACCTACGAGCAGTACTTC
d_gene: -
j_gene: TRBJ2-7
abundance: many
v_gene: TRBV14

CDR3aa: CSARGGGRRAGELFF
CDR3nt: TGCAGTGCTAGAGGGGGCGGAAGGAGGGCCGGGGAGCTGTTTTTT
d_gene: -
j_gene: TRBJ2-2
abundance: many
v_gene: TRBV20-1

CDR3aa: CASSGGSEEPGEKLFF
CDR3nt: TGTGCCAGCAGCGGGGGGTCGGAGGAGCCAGGGGAAAAACTGTTTTTT
d_gene: -
j_gene: TRBJ1-4
abundance: many
v_gene: TRBV5-5

CDR3aa: CSARPDQNGYF
CDR3nt: TGCAGTGCTAGACCCGACCAGAACGGGTACTTC
d_gene: -
j_gene: TRBJ2-7
abundance: once
v_gene: TRBV20-1

CDR3aa: CASSLVTHDSYEQYF
CDR3nt: TGTGCCAGCAGTTTAGTGACCCATGATTCCTACGAGCAGTACTTC
d_gene: -
j_gene: TRBJ2-7
abundance: few
v_gene: TRBV28

CDR3aa: CATSDFNNEQFF
CDR3nt: TGTGCCACCAGTGATTTCAACAATGAGCAGTTCTTC
d_gene: -
j_gene: TRBJ2-1
abundance: many
v_gene: TRBV24-1

CDR3aa: CASSLGAGWYEQYF
CDR3nt: TGTGCCAGCAGCTTAGGGGCAGGCTGGTACGAGCAGTACTTC
d_gene: -
j_gene: TRBJ2-7
abundance: many
v_gene: TRBV7-2

CDR3aa: CASSEGAGTDTQYF
CDR3nt: TGTGCCAGCAGCGAAGGAGCGGGCACAGATACGCAGTATTTT
d_gene: -
j_gene: TRBJ2-3
abundance: -
v_gene: TRBV7-2

CDR3aa: CASSSGTGTSGPTYEQYF
CDR3nt: TGTGCCAGCAGTTCGGGGACAGGGACTTCAGGGCCGACCTACGAGCAGTACTTC
d_gene: TRBD1
j_gene: TRBJ2-7
abundance: few
v_gene: TRBV6-7

CDR3aa: CASSQKGAGLAGAYEQYF
CDR3nt: TGCGCCAGCAGCCAAAAGGGGGCCGGCCTAGCGGGAGCTTATGAGCAGTACTTC
d_gene: TRBD2
j_gene: TRBJ2-7
abundance: many
v_gene: TRBV4-3

CDR3aa: CAISESPDSNFNYEQYF
CDR3nt: TGTGCCATCAGTGAGTCTCCGGACAGTAACTTTAACTACGAGCAGTACTTC
d_gene: -
j_gene: TRBJ2-7
abundance: many
v_gene: TRBV10-3

CDR3aa: CASSHFVRGPFPPYNEQFF
CDR3nt: TGTGCCAGTAGCCACTTCGTCAGGGGCCCCTTCCCCCCATACAATGAGCAGTTCTTC
d_gene: -
j_gene: TRBJ2-1
abundance: -
v_gene: TRBV19

CDR3aa: CASSLLGALTDTQYF
CDR3nt: TGTGCCAGCAGCTTACTCGGGGCGCTGACAGATACGCAGTATTTT
d_gene: -
j_gene: TRBJ2-3
abundance: many
v_gene: TRBV7-6

CDR3aa: CASHPESGRGYNEQFF
CDR3nt: TGTGCCAGCCACCCTGAAAGCGGGAGGGGTTACAATGAGCAGTTCTTC
d_gene: TRBD2
j_gene: TRBJ2-1
abundance: many
v_gene: TRBV19

CDR3aa: CASSLARLAQDTQYF
CDR3nt: TGTGCCAGCAGCTTAGCTAGACTAGCTCAAGATACGCAGTATTTT
d_gene: TRBD2
j_gene: TRBJ2-3
abundance: many
v_gene: TRBV7-8

CDR3aa: CSVGTGLDEQYF
CDR3nt: TGCAGCGTTGGTACAGGGCTTGACGAGCAGTACTTC
d_gene: -
j_gene: TRBJ2-7
abundance: many
v_gene: TRBV29-1

CDR3aa: CASRSGREAYNTEAFF
CDR3nt: TGTGCCAGCAGATCCGGCAGGGAAGCATACAACACTGAAGCTTTCTTT
d_gene: -
j_gene: TRBJ1-1
abundance: many
v_gene: TRBV12-3/TRBV12-4

CDR3aa: CASSIDPGSLYNEQFF
CDR3nt: TGTGCCAGTAGTATAGATCCGGGAAGCCTCTACAATGAGCAGTTCTTC
d_gene: -
j_gene: TRBJ2-1
abundance: many
v_gene: TRBV19

CDR3aa: CSVPGLADTQYF
CDR3nt: TGCAGCGTTCCTGGGTTGGCCGATACGCAGTATTTT
d_gene: -
j_gene: TRBJ2-3
abundance: many
v_gene: TRBV29-1

CDR3aa: CASSLMHEQYF
CDR3nt: TGTGCCAGCAGCTTGATGCACGAGCAGTACTTC
d_gene: -
j_gene: TRBJ2-7
abundance: few
v_gene: TRBV7-9

CDR3aa: CASTLGGSDYGYTF
CDR3nt: TGTGCCAGCACCCTCGGGGGTTCGGACTATGGCTACACCTTC
d_gene: -
j_gene: TRBJ1-2
abundance: many
v_gene: TRBV7-9

CDR3aa: CATSDLQFGQGTDTQYF
CDR3nt: TGTGCCACCAGTGATTTGCAGTTCGGACAGGGGACAGATACGCAGTATTTT
d_gene: TRBD1
j_gene: TRBJ2-3
abundance: -
v_gene: TRBV24-1

CDR3aa: CASSKQGNPGELFF
CDR3nt: TGTGCCAGCAGTAAGCAGGGGAACCCCGGGGAGCTGTTTTTT
d_gene: -
j_gene: TRBJ2-2
abundance: many
v_gene: TRBV27

CDR3aa: CASSFRGREPNEQYF
CDR3nt: TGCGCCAGCAGCTTCCGAGGGCGGGAGCCCAACGAGCAGTACTTC
d_gene: TRBD2
j_gene: TRBJ2-7
abundance: -
v_gene: TRBV5-1